Described below is a single TCR beta chain sequence and its context. The antigen is undetermined. Here immunoSEQ multiplex PCR was the method, and the copy in TCRdb shows in-frame clones only, minus some. The table includes approximately 150,000 clones, 70% to 90% detected once. The sample comes from a study of T cell responses to AZD1222 COVID-19 vaccine. Broader study findings: All repertoire sampling was performed exclusively after the peak T cell response. The CD4 TCRs associated with vaccination extended across spike and predominated at 160-218 and 743-854.

Between the trimmed V and J ends, which lost 5 bases and 4 bases, there was a span of 10 bases. The CDR3 contains 12 residues. From germline, CDR1 is SGHRS and CDR2 YFSETQ. The TCR was taken from an adult who received the AZD1222 COVID-19 vaccine. Sequenced here: peripheral blood, sampled 28 days after the second AZD1222 dose. The chain is built from TRBV5-1 and TRBJ2-7, with D maybe TRBD2 (5 bases). CDR3 sequence (DNA): TGCGCCAGCAGACGGACGGGATACGAGCAGTACTTC. It is translated as CASRRTGYEQYF.